A single sample gave rise to the 6 T cell receptor beta chains below, sequenced in a study of CD8+ T cells in alopecia areata. cDNA serving as the sequencing template came from extracted, reverse transcribed RNA. Only in-frame clones appear in the TCRdb table, and some are missing; sequencing was by immunoSEQ multiplex PCR. There are approximately 150,000 clones in the sample; less than 65% occur only once, and 36% lies in the top ten. Sequencing was performed on CD8+ T cells sorted from blood. These receptors all come from a human donor in good health.

The chain couples TRBV7-9 to TRBJ2-1; 10 positions match TRBD2. The ends lost 5 bases at V and 7 bases at J; junction bases unmatched: 5. Germline-derived CDR1 and CDR2 are SEHNR and FQNEAQ (reference sequence). This CDR3 contains 14 residues. CDR3 in amino acids: CASSPSGRINEQFF. DNA for the CDR3: TGTGCCAGCAGCCCTAGCGGGAGAATAAATGAGCAGTTCTTC.

The chain couples TRBV6-4 to TRBJ2-1; no definite D call. Germline V gene data show CDR1 as MRHNA and CDR2 as SNTAGT. Trimming cost V 0 bases and J 14 bases, with 8 bases left between them. CDR3 length: 11 amino acids. This CDR3 is CASSDSRLKFF. In nucleotides, the CDR3 is TGTGCCAGCAGTGACTCTCGCCTAAAGTTCTTC.

The J gene is TRBJ1-1, the V gene TRBV29-1; perhaps TRBD1 as D (5 bases). Trimming cost V 4 bases and J 0 bases, with 15 bases left between them. The CDR3 is made up of 15 amino acids. The germline CDR1 and CDR2 sequences are SQVTM and ANQGSEA. The CDR3 DNA sequence: TGCAGCGTTGGGGGGACTGAACCCTTGAACACTGAAGCTTTCTTT. The encoded protein is CSVGGTEPLNTEAFF. Based on the CDR3 plus reference TRBV29-1 and TRBJ1-1, the full variable domain is SAVISQKPSRDICQRGTSLTIQCQVDSQVTMMFWYRQQPGQSLTLIATANQGSEATYESGFVIDKFPISRPNLTFSTLTVSNMSPEDSSIYLCSVGGTEPLNTEAFFGQGTRLTVV.

There are a few counts of this clone. The same CDR3 can be traced to other DNA sequences in this sample. Here the CDR3 reads CSVEGRNNEQFF. The CDR3 coding sequence is TGCAGCGTTGAGGGACGCAACAATGAGCAGTTCTTC. This chain connects TRBV29-1 to TRBJ2-1; D assignment may be TRBD1 or TRBD2 (5 bases each). Germline V CDR1 and CDR2: SQVTM, ANQGSEA. Trimming shortened V by 3 bases and J by 5 bases, and 8 bases separated the two germline ends. The CDR3 sequence is 12 residues long.

The CDR3 reads CASRRRAHYEQYF. The CDR3 bases are TGTGCCAGCCGCCGACGGGCCCACTACGAGCAGTACTTC. The chain links TRBV6-1 to TRBJ2-7; D uncertain. Trimming stripped 8 bases from V and 3 bases from J, with 14 bases between. CDR3 length equals 13 residues. Germline V CDR1 and CDR2: MNHNS, SASEGT.

This clone has a handful of counts. This chain joins TRBV6-1 and TRBJ2-5; 12 bases are shared with TRBD2. Germline values: CDR1 MNHNS, CDR2 SASEGT. V lost 10 bases, J lost 2 bases, and 2 bases stayed unmatched. The CDR3 is 13 residues long. The DNA for the CDR3 is TGTGCCATCGGACTAGCGGGACAAGAGACCCAGTACTTC. Its protein is CAIGLAGQETQYF.